This T cell receptor beta chain was found in a study of cytomegalovirus exposure and HLA in healthy donors. Findings and caveats of the study: Earlier analysis looked at TCR beta V segments, and most were productive about 87% or about 30% of the time.

This clone was counted only a few times. Its antigen is as yet unknown. PCR amplification relied on 60 Vbeta primers (plus 13 Jbeta primers). Here immunoSEQ multiplex PCR was the method, and the copy in TCRdb shows in-frame clones only, minus some. This sample has around 97,000 clones, with 73% found just once. The CDR3 runs to 13 residues. The V segment lost 5 bases and the J segment 8 bases; nucleotides outside the gene matches: 8. Germline V gene data show CDR1 as WSHSY and CDR2 as SAAADI. The chain uses TRBV10-2 and TRBJ1-2; 7 positions agree with TRBD1. The sequence derives from a man in his forties or fifties in good health and CMV-seronegative. The specimen was PBMCs. The CDR3 nucleotides are TGCGCCAGCAGTTCGGACAGGATAGGAGGCTACACCTTC. This sequence encodes CASSSDRIGGYTF.